Shown below are 2 T cell receptor beta chains from a single sample sequenced in a study of cytomegalovirus exposure and HLA in healthy donors. Use of 60 Vbeta and 13 Jbeta primers characterized the PCR. The data were produced by immunoSEQ multiplex PCR, yet TCRdb's version contains in-frame clones alone and is incomplete. The table lists 70,000 to 100,000 clones, approximately 61% of them singletons. Sequencing was performed on PBMCs. These receptors were taken from a woman aged 45-65 years in good health and CMV-seropositive.

Comment on this clone: The junction does not match germline at one end; this may be a read error. The same CDR3 also results from other DNA sequences found in this sample. This chain connects TRBV28 to TRBJ2-5, with TRBD2 matching 8 bases. This CDR3 is 14 amino acids long. Germline V lookup: CDR1 MDHEN, CDR2 SYDVKM. The CDR3 protein is CASSLSGGTETQYF. For the CDR3, the DNA is TGCGCCAGCAGTTTATCGGGGGGGACGGAGACCCAGTACTTC.

The chain recombines TRBV10-3 with TRBJ2-5; tentatively, D is TRBD1 (6 bases). Germline assignment: CDR1 ENHRY and CDR2 SYGVKD. V was cut by 2 bases and J by 2 bases, with 9 bases left in between. The CDR3 extends over 14 amino acids. The DNA for the CDR3 is TGTGCCATCAGTGAGCGCGGACAGCAAGAGACCCAGTACTTC. This codes for CAISERGQQETQYF.